The T cell receptor (beta chain) under discussion was sequenced for a study of T-cell reconstitution after alpha-beta-depleted transplantation in children. This CDR3 has 15 amino acids. Germline V CDR1 and CDR2: SGHTA, FQGNSA. V trimming: 1 base; J trimming: 5 bases; junction bases outside the gene matches: 7. TCRbeta library preparation incorporated unique molecular identifiers. A single record per CDR3 protein comes from TCRdb applying MiXCR to the PCR reads. Of 500,000 to 600,000 distinct CDR3 sequences listed, about 31% are singletons. The specimen comprised PBMCs from the stem cell graft donor, sampled from the stem cell graft. The chain links TRBV7-2 to TRBJ2-5; 7 nucleotides match TRBD2. This TCR was sampled from a human donor who donated a stem cell graft to a child with aplastic anemia. DNA of the CDR3: TGTGCCAGCAGCTTAGTAGTGGGGAGGGAGGAGACCCAGTACTTC. It translates to CASSLVVGREETQYF.